This T cell receptor (beta chain) derives from a study of Ad26.COV2.S vaccination and SARS-CoV-2 variants. Looking at the study overall: Intramuscularly, Ad26.COV2.S was given either once or twice, 56 days apart.

Study-wide points: Spike-specific TCR breadth was greater in vaccine than placebo recipients.

Treatment indicated: roughly 18 received Ad26.COV2.S at low or high dose, single or two shots; about 5 received placebo; per-sample allocation not given. Sampling took place 63 days after the first vaccine or placebo injection. CDR3 length: 13 residues. Germline CDR1 and CDR2: SEHNR and FQNEAQ (reference sequence). V was pared by 1 base and J by 3 bases, with 6 bases between. This clone has just a few counts. Its antigen is as yet unknown. Data came from immunoSEQ multiplex PCR; TCRdb stores just in-frame clones and leaves some out. Among 400,000 to 450,000 clones listed, less than 95% were seen once. The sequence was collected from a person aged 18-60 years who received the Ad26.COV2.S COVID-19 vaccine or a placebo. Sequenced here: peripheral blood, sampled in a trial of Ad26.COV2.S vaccine versus placebo. The chain links TRBV7-9 to TRBJ1-1; D is ambiguous. CDR3: CASSLDVDTEAFF. In nucleotides, the CDR3 is TGTGCCAGCAGCTTAGATGTGGACACTGAAGCTTTCTTT.